This entry lists 19 T cell receptor beta chains sequenced from one sample in a study. MiXCR, applied by TCRdb to the RT-PCR reads, yields one record per CDR3 protein. The data show around 700,000 distinct CDR3 sequences, around 14% seen once. The sample consisted of memory CD4+ T cells from blood. These receptors were obtained from a female donor in good health, serving as a healthy control.

In this sample, this clonotype turned up a few times. The chain has TRBV18 and TRBJ2-1; 9 bases map to TRBD1. The CDR3 sequence is 16 residues long. The germline CDR1 and CDR2 sequences are KGHSH and LQKENI. Trimming at V came to 6 bases and at J to 1 base, leaving 7 bases not matched to a gene. The CDR3 DNA reads TGTGCCAGCTCGCGGACAGGGGCCCAATCCTACAATGAGCAGTTCTTC. Translated: CASSRTGAQSYNEQFF.

This clonotype was seen only a few times. The chain uses TRBV12-3 or TRBV12-4 and TRBJ1-4; perhaps TRBD1 as D (5 bases). The V and J ends lost 8 bases and 8 bases respectively, with 24 bases between them. The CDR3 totals 16 residues. CDR3 DNA: TGTGCCAGCGCCCCACCGGAGCGCGGGGGGAACGAAAAACTGTTTTTT. Residues: CASAPPERGGNEKLFF.

There are many counts of this clonotype. V usage is TRBV30 and J usage is TRBJ2-1; 9 bases fit TRBD1. This CDR3 spans 17 amino acids. The germline V gene has CDR1 GTSNPN and CDR2 SVGIG (reference sequence). Trimming removed 2 bases from V and 6 bases from J; junction bases left unmatched: 14. The CDR3 nucleotides are TGTGCCTGGAGTCTTAAGACAGGGGGAATGAATTCCAATGAGCAGTTCTTC. Its translation: CAWSLKTGGMNSNEQFF.

The CDR3 spells CSAPGLEVAYNEQFF. CDR3 coding DNA: TGCAGTGCTCCGGGACTAGAGGTGGCCTACAATGAGCAGTTCTTC. The V gene is TRBV20-1, the J gene TRBJ2-1; 8 bases agree with TRBD2. The V gene's germline CDR1 is DFQATT and CDR2 SNEGSKA (reference sequence). Trimming cost V 5 bases and J 2 bases; bases outside gene matches: 8. There are 15 residues in the CDR3.

V usage is TRBV7-2 and J usage is TRBJ2-1, with 8 bases that match TRBD2. The germline gives CDR1 SGHTA, CDR2 FQGNSA. The CDR3 runs 14 residues. V lost 3 bases and J lost 8; bases outside the gene matches: 6. CDR3 nucleotides: TGTGCCAGCAGCTTCTACGGGGGGGCCGATGAGCAGTTCTTC. Translating gives CASSFYGGADEQFF.

This clonotype showed up just a few times. The rearrangement links TRBV4-2 to TRBJ1-3; D is unclear. V was trimmed by 1 base and J by 1 base, leaving 11 bases between them. Germline CDR1 is LGHNA and CDR2 is YNFKEQ. This CDR3 has 16 amino acids. For the CDR3, the DNA is TGTGCCAGCAGCCAAGTCTCCGGGATTTCTGGAAACACCATATATTTT. It encodes CASSQVSGISGNTIYF.

The chain combines TRBV5-1 with TRBJ2-3; D might be TRBD1 or TRBD2, each matching 5 bases. Germline lookup yields CDR1 SGHRS and CDR2 YFSETQ. The CDR3 totals 16 residues. Trimming left V 0 bases short and J 0 bases short, with 11 bases between. CDR3 sequence: CASSLVLGVSTDTQYF. In DNA, the CDR3 is TGCGCCAGCAGCTTGGTTTTGGGGGTTAGCACAGATACGCAGTATTTT. The whole variable domain, remainder taken from reference TRBV5-1 and TRBJ2-3, is KAGVTQTPRYLIKTRGQQVTLSCSPISGHRSVSWYQQTPGQGLQFLFEYFSETQRNKGNFPGRFSGRQFSNSRSEMNVSTLELGDSALYLCASSLVLGVSTDTQYFGPGTRLTVL.

This clonotype was seen ten or more times. In DNA form, the CDR3 reads TGTGCCAGCAGCTACACACCTAGCTCCTACAATGAGCAGTTCTTC. Its translation: CASSYTPSSYNEQFF. This chain joins TRBV27 and TRBJ2-1; D call uncertain. CDR1 MNHEY and CDR2 SMNVEV come from the germline V gene (reference sequence). Trimming removed 6 bases at V and 0 bases at J, with 12 bases between. CDR3 length equals 15 residues.

V and J are TRBV27 and TRBJ1-6; D unresolved. This CDR3 spans 16 amino acids. V was cut by 4 bases and J by 7 bases, with 17 bases left in between. Germline lookup yields CDR1 MNHEY and CDR2 SMNVEV (reference sequence). The CDR3 DNA follows: TGTGCCAGCAGTTCCACCCTCGGGGAAAGGAATTCACCCCTCCACTTT. Translating gives CASSSTLGERNSPLHF.

A few counts support this clonotype. The chain employs TRBV5-6 and TRBJ1-1; no definite D call. Per germline, CDR1 SGHDT and CDR2 YYEEEE. Trimming shortened V by 2 bases and J by 1 base, and 12 bases separated the two germline ends. This CDR3 has 15 residues. The CDR3, as DNA: TGTGCCAGCAGCTTAATGGGCTGGGGGAACACTGAAGCTTTCTTT. Translated: CASSLMGWGNTEAFF. Variable domain in full (rest from reference TRBV5-6 and TRBJ1-1): DAGVTQSPTHLIKTRGQQVTLRCSPKSGHDTVSWYQQALGQGPQFIFQYYEEEERQRGNFPDRFSGHQFPNYSSELNVNALLLGDSALYLCASSLMGWGNTEAFFGQGTRLTVV.

This clonotype was counted only a few times. The rearrangement links TRBV5-4 to TRBJ2-1, with 8 nucleotides matching TRBD1. The length of the CDR3 is 15 residues. Germline assignment: CDR1 SGHNT and CDR2 YYREEE (reference sequence). V lost 0 bases and J lost 6; bases outside the gene matches: 5. The CDR3 region has the DNA TGTGCCAGCAGCTTGGCAATTACAGGGGGCAATGAGCAGTTCTTC. Protein: CASSLAITGGNEQFF.

In its sample, this clonotype was seen a few times. This chain joins TRBV4-3 and TRBJ1-6, with D perhaps matching TRBD1 (6 bases). The CDR3 consists of 17 residues. Germline loops: CDR1 LGHNA, CDR2 YSLEER. The V end lost 1 base, the J end lost 1 base, and 11 bases lay between the germline ends. CDR3 in DNA: TGCGCCAGCAGCCAAGCCGCCGGGACATCCTATAATTCACCCCTCCACTTT. Protein sequence: CASSQAAGTSYNSPLHF.

In this sample, this clonotype turned up a few times. The chain joins TRBV12-3 or TRBV12-4 to TRBJ1-1; the match to TRBD1 covers 8 bases. The ends lost 6 bases at V and 8 bases at J; junction bases unmatched: 8. The CDR3 sequence is 13 residues long. As DNA, the CDR3 is TGTGCCAGCAGCCGAGGTACAGGGGGAGAAGCTTTCTTT. Encoded protein: CASSRGTGGEAFF.

Details on this clonotype: A clone one base away is much larger, so this may be a read error. The chain recombines TRBV27 with TRBJ2-1, with 7 bases identical to TRBD1. The CDR3 is 16 residues long. The V and J ends lost 0 bases and 10 bases, in that order; junction bases with no gene match: 12. Germline V gene lookup returns CDR1 MNHEY and CDR2 SMNVEV (reference sequence). The CDR3 DNA reads as TGTGCCAGCAGTTTATCAACAGGGGATCGGTCCTACGAGCAGTTCTTC. Amino acid sequence: CASSLSTGDRSYEQFF.

The J gene is TRBJ2-7, the V gene TRBV15; maybe TRBD1 (5 bases). The germline V gene has CDR1 LNHNV and CDR2 YYDKDF (reference sequence). V lost 0 bases and J lost 5, with 20 bases in between. This CDR3 region has 17 residues. The CDR3 protein is CATSRDLMGRDVNEQYF. For the CDR3, the DNA is TGTGCCACCAGCAGAGATCTTATGGGCAGGGATGTAAACGAGCAGTACTTC.

The table lists this clonotype with many counts. The chain links TRBV7-8 to TRBJ2-5; D may match TRBD1 or TRBD2 (5 bases each). Germline V gene data show CDR1 as SGHVS and CDR2 as FQNEAQ. Trimming stripped 0 bases from V and 5 bases from J, with 10 bases between. This CDR3 is 14 amino acids long. The CDR3 region has the DNA TGTGCCAGCAGCTTAGCGAGGTGGGGGGAGACCCAGTACTTC. Its translation: CASSLARWGETQYF.

The table lists this clonotype with many counts. V and J are TRBV7-2 and TRBJ2-7, with D maybe TRBD2 (5 bases). CDR3 length equals 14 residues. Germline CDR1 reads SGHTA; CDR2 reads FQGNSA. The ends were cut back, 3 bases at V and 4 bases at J, with 13 bases in the middle. The CDR3 loop is CASSFSGSFYEQYF. The CDR3 DNA is TGTGCCAGCAGCTTCAGCGGAAGTTTTTACGAGCAGTACTTC.

This clonotype was counted at least ten times. The chain employs TRBV20-1 and TRBJ1-1; TRBD1 matches at 8 bases. The CDR3 runs 12 residues. V was clipped by 3 bases and J by 8 bases; unmatched bases: 5. Looked up from germline, CDR1 is DFQATT and CDR2 is SNEGSKA (reference sequence). The CDR3: CSASDRGVEAFF. The CDR3 coding sequence is TGCAGTGCTAGTGACAGGGGTGTGGAAGCTTTCTTT.

This clonotype occurred a few times. The chain is built from TRBV9 and TRBJ1-3; D not resolved. This CDR3 has 15 amino acids. Germline V gene sequence: CDR1 SGDLS, CDR2 YYNGEE. V lost 6 bases and J 0 bases, leaving 13 bases between the germline ends. CDR3 amino acids: CASNLDGLSGNTIYF. CDR3 coding DNA: TGTGCCAGCAACCTCGACGGCCTCTCTGGAAACACCATATATTTT.